This T cell receptor beta chain stems from a study of beta chain features in type 1 diabetes. The overall study: What patients shared with healthy donors was a similar profile of age, gender and cell yields.

Of the isolated RNA, all was reverse transcribed, and so the sequenced material was expressed TCRB transcripts. Sequencing was performed with immunoSEQ multiplex PCR; in TCRdb, only in-frame clones are kept and a portion is missing. Of tens of thousands of clones listed, roughly 30% are singletons. Stem cell-like memory, regulatory, central memory and naive CD4+ cells were sorted via CD45RO/CCR7/CD25/CD127/CD95/CD27. This clone was picked up a small number of times. Its specificity is unknown. Notes on the study in general: Within each of all four CD4+ subsets, Type 1 diabetes patients had TCRB CDR3s that were moderately but significantly shorter. There was no resolution here of whether HLA type influences TCRB rearrangement.

Losses at the gene ends were 5 bases for V and 4 bases for J; bases not matched to a gene: 9. Germline CDR1 and CDR2: SEHNR and FQNEAQ (reference sequence). The CDR3 runs to 15 residues. V and J are TRBV7-9 and TRBJ1-1, with 8 positions matching TRBD1. This clonotype was sampled from a woman aged 18-29 years in good health. Specimen: stem cell memory CD4+ T cells from blood. As DNA, the CDR3 is TGTGCCAGCAGCGCCCCAGGGGGCGGGGCCACTGAAGCTTTCTTT. Translation gives CASSAPGGGATEAFF. Supplemented by reference TRBV7-9 and TRBJ1-1, the full variable domain reads DTGVSQNPRHKITKRGQNVTFRCDPISEHNRLYWYRQTLGQGPEFLTYFQNEAQLEKSRLLSDRFSAERPKGSFSTLEIQRTEQGDSAMYLCASSAPGGGATEAFFGQGTRLTVV.